This T cell receptor beta chain was recovered during a study of regulatory T cells in long-lasting Graves disease. The germline gives CDR1 SQVTM, CDR2 ANQGSEA. CDR3 size: 13 residues. J was trimmed by 2 bases and V by 7 bases; bases with no gene match: 2. This clonotype was seen at least ten times. Investigators prepared the TCR beta libraries by applying iRepertoire HTBI primers and Arm-PCR of CDR3 regions. Each CDR3 protein gets one entry after TCRdb re-called the multiplex PCR reads with MiXCR. The sample carries about 540,000 distinct CDR3 sequences, approximately 12% recorded once. Stated time point: newly diagnosed GD, antithyroid drugs for less than 3 months. PBMC-extracted RNA yielded the TCR library. The same sample was also used in a study of T cells in Graves' hyperthyroidism and ophthalmopathy. As reported in that work: First-round RT-PCR of the TCR CDR3 relied on the HTBI primer set.

The clonotype comes from a man aged 25-40 years with Graves disease. The gene calls are TRBV29-1 and TRBJ2-2, with 9 bases aligning to TRBD1. Sample: peripheral blood mononuclear cells (PBMCs), taken at new diagnosis, from a patient treated with antithyroid drugs. DNA for the CDR3: TGCAGCGGGGGACAGGGAAACACCGGGGAGCTGTTTTTT. Translating gives CSGGQGNTGELFF.